This is a list of T cell receptor beta chains from one sample in a study of regulatory T cells in long-lasting Graves disease. TCRdb redid the calling of the multiplex PCR reads with MiXCR, one entry per CDR3 protein. In the table there are 390,000 or so distinct CDR3 sequences, around 23% of which are singletons. The sample in question was peripheral blood mononuclear cells (PBMCs), obtained when the disease was refractory, from a patient treated with antithyroid drugs. Receptor source: a woman in her thirties or forties with Graves disease. The CDR3 runs from the conserved cysteine through the conserved F or W. The D gene is left open where the match is weak. Clone size is not always given. Where it is, it says once, few, many or a class for expanded clones.

V,J,size,D,DNA,CDR3
TRBV9,TRBJ2-7,few,TRBD1,TGTGCCAGCAGCGTCCGACAGGGCCCCTACGAGCAGTACTTC,CASSVRQGPYEQYF
TRBV11-2,TRBJ1-5,many,TRBD1,TGTGCCAGCAGCTTAGCGGCAGGGGGTCAGCCCCAGCATTTT,CASSLAAGGQPQHF
TRBV18,TRBJ2-4,-,-,TGTGCCAGCTCACCGACAGATATTGGCATTCAGTACTTC,CASSPTDIGIQYF
TRBV19,TRBJ1-1,few,TRBD1,TGTGCCAGTAAGGACAGGGGGAACACTGAAGCTTTCTTT,CASKDRGNTEAFF
TRBV15,TRBJ2-2,-,TRBD1,TGTGCCACTGACAGGGGGAAAGACACCGGGGAGCTGTTTTTT,CATDRGKDTGELFF
TRBV20-1,TRBJ2-7,few,-,TGCAGTGCGGGACACCCCACTGCCGAGCAGTACTTC,CSAGHPTAEQYF
TRBV19,TRBJ2-7,-,TRBD1,TGTGCCAGTAGCGACAGGGGGTCCTACGAGCAGTACTTC,CASSDRGSYEQYF
TRBV27,TRBJ2-7,many,TRBD1,TGTGCCAGCAGTTTGACAGGGGCTTCCTACGAGCAGTACTTC,CASSLTGASYEQYF
TRBV12-3/TRBV12-4,TRBJ2-1,few,-,TGTGCCAGCAGGGGATCCTACAATGAGCAGTTCTTC,CASRGSYNEQFF
TRBV27,TRBJ2-1,few,TRBD2,TGTGCCAGCAGTTCCCTTGGTAGCGGGAGTACCCCGGTCGGCGAGCAGTTCTTC,CASSSLGSGSTPVGEQFF
TRBV12-3/TRBV12-4,TRBJ1-1,many,TRBD1,TGTGCCAGCAGTTTAGTTCTGGGACAGATGAACACTGAAGCTTTCTTT,CASSLVLGQMNTEAFF
TRBV15,TRBJ2-7,-,TRBD1,TGTGCCACCAGCGGGGAGCCGGCGACAGGGTTATACGAGCAGTACTTC,CATSGEPATGLYEQYF
TRBV6-2/TRBV6-3,TRBJ1-4,-,-,TGTGCCAGCAGTTACACCGGGAACGAAAAACTGTTTTTT,CASSYTGNEKLFF
TRBV2,TRBJ2-1,many,-,TGTGCCAGCAGGAGGGGGGCTAGTGGGCCAAGTGAGCAGTTCTTC,CASRRGASGPSEQFF
TRBV28,TRBJ1-1,many,-,TGTGCCAGCAGTTTAGGAGTGGGCAGCGCTGAAGCTTTCTTT,CASSLGVGSAEAFF
TRBV28,TRBJ2-6,-,TRBD2,TGTGCCACCGAAGCTAGCGGGAGGGCCTCTGGGGCCAACGTCCTGACTTTC,CATEASGRASGANVLTF
TRBV29-1,TRBJ2-7,-,-,TGCAGCGCCCCGATCACCCGCGGAAACTACGAGCAGTACTTC,CSAPITRGNYEQYF
TRBV7-6,TRBJ1-2,-,-,TGTGCCAGCAGCCCGCAATCGCCAGGGGTTAACTATGGCTACACCTTC,CASSPQSPGVNYGYTF
TRBV2,TRBJ1-5,many,-,TGTGCCAGCAGTCCCATGGTCCAAGGCAATCAGCCCCAGCATTTT,CASSPMVQGNQPQHF
TRBV14,TRBJ2-2,once,-,TGTGCCAGCATGCGACAGGCGGGGGCCGGGGAGCTGTTTTTT,CASMRQAGAGELFF
TRBV6-1,TRBJ1-5,many,TRBD1,TGTGCCAGCAGTGGGACAGGGCAACGGCGCAGCAATCAGCCCCAGCATTTT,CASSGTGQRRSNQPQHF